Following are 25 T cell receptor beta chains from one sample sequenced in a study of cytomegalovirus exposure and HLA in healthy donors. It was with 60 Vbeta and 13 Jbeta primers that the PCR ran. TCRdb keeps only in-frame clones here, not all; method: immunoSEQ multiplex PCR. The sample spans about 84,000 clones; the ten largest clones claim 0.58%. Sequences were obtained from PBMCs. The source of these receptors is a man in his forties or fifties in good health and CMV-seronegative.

For the CDR3, the DNA is TGTGCCAGCAGCGGTCCGGGACTCAGCTCCTACAATGAGCAGTTCTTC. Translation gives CASSGPGLSSYNEQFF. The chain joins TRBV9 to TRBJ2-1, with a tentative D call TRBD2 (6 bases). This CDR3 is 16 amino acids long. CDR1 and CDR2 (germline): SGDLS, YYNGEE. V was shortened by 3 bases and J by 0 bases, with 13 bases between the two germline ends.

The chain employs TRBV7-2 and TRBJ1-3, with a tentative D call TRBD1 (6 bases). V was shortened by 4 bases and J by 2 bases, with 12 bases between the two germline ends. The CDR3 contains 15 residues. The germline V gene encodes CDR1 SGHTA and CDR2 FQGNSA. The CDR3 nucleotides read TGTGCCAGCAGCTCCGACGGGGGGCCTGGAAACACCATATATTTT. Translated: CASSSDGGPGNTIYF.

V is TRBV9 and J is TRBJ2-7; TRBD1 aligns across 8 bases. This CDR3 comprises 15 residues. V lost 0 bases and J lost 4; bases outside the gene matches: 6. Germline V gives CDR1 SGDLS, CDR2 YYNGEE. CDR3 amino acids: CASSVGGQANYEQYF. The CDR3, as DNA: TGTGCCAGCAGCGTAGGGGGACAGGCTAATTACGAGCAGTACTTC.

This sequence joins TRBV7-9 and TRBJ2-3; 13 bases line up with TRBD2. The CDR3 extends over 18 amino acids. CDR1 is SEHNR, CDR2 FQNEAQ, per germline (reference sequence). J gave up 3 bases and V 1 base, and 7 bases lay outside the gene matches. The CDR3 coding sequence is TGTGCCAGCAGCTTAGATGCGGGACTAGCGGGGTTGACAGATACGCAGTATTTT. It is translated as CASSLDAGLAGLTDTQYF.

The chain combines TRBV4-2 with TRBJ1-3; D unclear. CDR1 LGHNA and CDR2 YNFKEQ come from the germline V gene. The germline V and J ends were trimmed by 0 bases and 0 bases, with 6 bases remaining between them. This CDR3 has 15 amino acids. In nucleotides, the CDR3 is TGTGCCAGCAGCCAAGACAGGTCCTCTGGAAACACCATATATTTT. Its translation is CASSQDRSSGNTIYF.

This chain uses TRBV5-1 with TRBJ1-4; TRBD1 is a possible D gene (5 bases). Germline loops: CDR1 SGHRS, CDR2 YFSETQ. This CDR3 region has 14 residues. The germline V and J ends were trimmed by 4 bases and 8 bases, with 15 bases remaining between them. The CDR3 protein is CASSGGGAREKLFF. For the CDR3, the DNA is TGCGCCAGCAGCGGGGGAGGGGCACGGGAAAAACTGTTTTTT.

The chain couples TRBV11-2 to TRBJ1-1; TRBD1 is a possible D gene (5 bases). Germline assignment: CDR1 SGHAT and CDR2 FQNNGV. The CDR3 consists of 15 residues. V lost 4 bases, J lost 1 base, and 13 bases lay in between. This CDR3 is CASSSRGGGNTEAFF. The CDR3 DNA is TGTGCCAGCAGCTCGCGGGGTGGGGGGAACACTGAAGCTTTCTTT.

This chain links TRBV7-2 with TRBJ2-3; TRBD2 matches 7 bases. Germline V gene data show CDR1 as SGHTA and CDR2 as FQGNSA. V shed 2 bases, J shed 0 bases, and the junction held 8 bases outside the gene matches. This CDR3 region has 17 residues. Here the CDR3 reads CASSLSPLAASTDTQYF. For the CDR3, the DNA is TGTGCCAGCAGCTTAAGTCCCCTAGCGGCGAGCACAGATACGCAGTATTTT.

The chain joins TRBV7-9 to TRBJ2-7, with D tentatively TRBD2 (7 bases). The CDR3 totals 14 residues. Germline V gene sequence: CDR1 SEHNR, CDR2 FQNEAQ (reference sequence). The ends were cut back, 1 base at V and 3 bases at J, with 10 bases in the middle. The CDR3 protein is CASSLEGGDYEQYF. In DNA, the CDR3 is TGTGCCAGCAGCTTAGAGGGGGGGGACTACGAGCAGTACTTC. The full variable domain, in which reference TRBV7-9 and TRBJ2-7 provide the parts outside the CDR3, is DTGVSQNPRHKITKRGQNVTFRCDPISEHNRLYWYRQTLGQGPEFLTYFQNEAQLEKSRLLSDRFSAERPKGSFSTLEIQRTEQGDSAMYLCASSLEGGDYEQYFGPGTRLTVT.

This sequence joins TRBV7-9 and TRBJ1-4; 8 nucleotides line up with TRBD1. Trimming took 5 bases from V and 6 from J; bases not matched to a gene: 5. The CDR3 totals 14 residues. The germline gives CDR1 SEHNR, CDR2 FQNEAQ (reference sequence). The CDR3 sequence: CASSPRTGHEKLFF. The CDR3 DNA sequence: TGTGCCAGCAGCCCGCGGACAGGGCATGAAAAACTGTTTTTT.

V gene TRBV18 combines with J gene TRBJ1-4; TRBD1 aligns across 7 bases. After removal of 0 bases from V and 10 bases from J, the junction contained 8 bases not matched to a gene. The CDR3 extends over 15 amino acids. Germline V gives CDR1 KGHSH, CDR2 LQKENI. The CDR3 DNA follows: TGTGCCAGCTCACCACCGGGACAGCCTTCCCGAAAACTGTTTTTT. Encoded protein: CASSPPGQPSRKLFF.

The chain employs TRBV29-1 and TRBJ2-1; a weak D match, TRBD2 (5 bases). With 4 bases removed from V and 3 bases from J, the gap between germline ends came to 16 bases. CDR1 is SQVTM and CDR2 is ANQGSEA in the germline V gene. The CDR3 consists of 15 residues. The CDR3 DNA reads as TGCAGCGTTGGACCTAAAATCCGGGACTACAATGAGCAGTTCTTC. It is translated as CSVGPKIRDYNEQFF.

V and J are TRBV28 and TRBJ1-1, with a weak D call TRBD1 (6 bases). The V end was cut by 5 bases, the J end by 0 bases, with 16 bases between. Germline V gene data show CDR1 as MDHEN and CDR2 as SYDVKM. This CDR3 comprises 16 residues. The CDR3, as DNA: TGTGCCAGCAGTCCATTAGAGGACAGAGTGAACACTGAAGCTTTCTTT. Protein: CASSPLEDRVNTEAFF.

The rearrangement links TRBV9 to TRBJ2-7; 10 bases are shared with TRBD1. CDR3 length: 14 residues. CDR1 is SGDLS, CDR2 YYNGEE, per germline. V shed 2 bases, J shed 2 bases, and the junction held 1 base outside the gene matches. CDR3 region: CASSVGQGAYEQYF. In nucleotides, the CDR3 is TGTGCCAGCAGCGTCGGACAGGGGGCCTACGAGCAGTACTTC. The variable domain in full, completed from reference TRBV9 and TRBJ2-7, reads DSGVTQTPKHLITATGQRVTLRCSPRSGDLSVYWYQQSLDQGLQFLIQYYNGEERAKGNILERFSAQQFPDLHSELNLSSLELGDSALYFCASSVGQGAYEQYFGPGTRLTVT.

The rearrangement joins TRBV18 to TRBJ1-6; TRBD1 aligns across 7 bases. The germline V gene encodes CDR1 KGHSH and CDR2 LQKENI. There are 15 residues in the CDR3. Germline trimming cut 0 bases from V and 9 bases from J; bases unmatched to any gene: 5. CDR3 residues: CASSPPAQGVSPLHF. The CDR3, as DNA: TGTGCCAGCTCACCACCGGCCCAGGGGGTTTCACCCCTCCACTTT.

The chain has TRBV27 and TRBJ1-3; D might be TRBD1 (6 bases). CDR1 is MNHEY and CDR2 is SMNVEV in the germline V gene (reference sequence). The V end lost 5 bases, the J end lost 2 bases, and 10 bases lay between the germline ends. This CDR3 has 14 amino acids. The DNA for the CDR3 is TGTGCCAGCAGTCTCACAGGGACTGGAAACACCATATATTTT. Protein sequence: CASSLTGTGNTIYF.

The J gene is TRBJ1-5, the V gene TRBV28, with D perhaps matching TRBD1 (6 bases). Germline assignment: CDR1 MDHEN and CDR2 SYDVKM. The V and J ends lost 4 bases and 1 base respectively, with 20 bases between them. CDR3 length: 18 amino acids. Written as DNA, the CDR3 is TGTGCCAGCAGTTCCCCGAGGGAAACAGGGCAGAGCAATCAGCCCCAGCATTTT. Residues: CASSSPRETGQSNQPQHF. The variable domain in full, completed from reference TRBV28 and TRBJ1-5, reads DVKVTQSSRYLVKRTGEKVFLECVQDMDHENMFWYRQDPGLGLRLIYFSYDVKMKEKGDIPEGYSVSREKKERFSLILESASTNQTSMYLCASSSPRETGQSNQPQHFGDGTRLSIL.

Written as DNA, the CDR3 is TGTGCCAGCAGCTTGTACAGTAGCTCCTATAATTCACCCCTCCACTTT. Translated: CASSLYSSSYNSPLHF. This sequence joins TRBV5-6 and TRBJ1-6, with D uncertain. The CDR3 is 16 amino acids. Germline lookup yields CDR1 SGHDT and CDR2 YYEEEE. Trimming shortened V by 1 base and J by 0 bases, and 8 bases separated the two germline ends.

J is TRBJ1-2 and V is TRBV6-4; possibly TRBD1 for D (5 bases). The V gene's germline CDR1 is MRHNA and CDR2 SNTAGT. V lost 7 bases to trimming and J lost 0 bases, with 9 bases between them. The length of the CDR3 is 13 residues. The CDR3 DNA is TGTGCCAGCACGGCAGGGACTAACTATGGCTACACCTTC. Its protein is CASTAGTNYGYTF.

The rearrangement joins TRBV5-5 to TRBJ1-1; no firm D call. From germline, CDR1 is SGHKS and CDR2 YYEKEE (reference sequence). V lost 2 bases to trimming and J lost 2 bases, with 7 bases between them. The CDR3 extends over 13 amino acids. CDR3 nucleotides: TGTGCCAGCAGCTTTCAGGCAAACACTGAAGCTTTCTTT. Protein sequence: CASSFQANTEAFF.

The chain's CDR3 is CASSLRTGVAGNTGELFF. Here the CDR3 DNA reads TGCGCCAGCAGCCTCCGGACAGGGGTAGCGGGGAACACCGGGGAGCTGTTTTTT. This chain joins TRBV5-1 and TRBJ2-2; TRBD1 aligns across 9 bases. Germline V lookup: CDR1 SGHRS, CDR2 YFSETQ. The CDR3 contains 18 residues. V trimming: 4 bases; J trimming: 1 base; junction bases outside the gene matches: 11.

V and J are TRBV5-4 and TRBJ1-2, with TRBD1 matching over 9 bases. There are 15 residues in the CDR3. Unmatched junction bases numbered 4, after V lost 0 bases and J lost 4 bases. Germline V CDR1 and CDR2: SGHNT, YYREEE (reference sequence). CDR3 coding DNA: TGTGCCAGCAGCTTGGACAGGGGGCCTGGCTATGGCTACACCTTC. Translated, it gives CASSLDRGPGYGYTF. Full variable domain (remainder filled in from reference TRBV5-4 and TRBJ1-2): ETGVTQSPTHLIKTRGQQVTLRCSSQSGHNTVSWYQQALGQGPQFIFQYYREEENGRGNFPPRFSGLQFPNYSSELNVNALELDDSALYLCASSLDRGPGYGYTFGSGTRLTVV.

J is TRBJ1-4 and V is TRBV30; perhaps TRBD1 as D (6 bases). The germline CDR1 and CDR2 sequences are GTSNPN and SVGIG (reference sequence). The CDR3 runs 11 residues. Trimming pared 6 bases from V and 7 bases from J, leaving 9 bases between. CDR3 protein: CACGQFEKLFF. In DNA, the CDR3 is TGTGCCTGTGGACAGTTTGAAAAACTGTTTTTT.

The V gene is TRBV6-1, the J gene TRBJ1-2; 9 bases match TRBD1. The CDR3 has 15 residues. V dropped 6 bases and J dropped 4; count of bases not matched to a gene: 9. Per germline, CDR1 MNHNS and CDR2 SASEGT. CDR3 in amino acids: CASRTQGASFYGYTF. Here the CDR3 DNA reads TGTGCCAGCAGGACACAGGGGGCGAGTTTCTATGGCTACACCTTC.

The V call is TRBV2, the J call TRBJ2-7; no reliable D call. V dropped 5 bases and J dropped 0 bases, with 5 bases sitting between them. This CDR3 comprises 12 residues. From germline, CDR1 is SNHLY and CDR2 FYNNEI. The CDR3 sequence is CASSPFSYEQYF. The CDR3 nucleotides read TGTGCCAGCAGTCCATTCTCCTACGAGCAGTACTTC.